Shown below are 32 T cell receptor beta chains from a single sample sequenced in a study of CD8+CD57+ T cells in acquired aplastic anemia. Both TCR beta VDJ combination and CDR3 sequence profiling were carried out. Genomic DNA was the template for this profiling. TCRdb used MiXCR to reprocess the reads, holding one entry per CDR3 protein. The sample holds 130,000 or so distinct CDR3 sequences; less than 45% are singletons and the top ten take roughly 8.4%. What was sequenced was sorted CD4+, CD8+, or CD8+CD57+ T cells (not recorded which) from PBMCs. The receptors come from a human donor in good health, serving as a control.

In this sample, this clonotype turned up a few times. CDR3 in amino acids: CASSSKQGHTDTQYF. CDR3 nucleotide sequence: TGTGCCAGCAGTTCAAAGCAGGGGCACACAGATACGCAGTATTTT. This sequence joins TRBV6-5 and TRBJ2-3, with TRBD1 as a possible D gene (6 bases). Germline V gives CDR1 MNHEY, CDR2 SVGAGI. The V and J ends lost 4 bases and 2 bases respectively, with 13 bases between them. The CDR3 extends over 15 amino acids.

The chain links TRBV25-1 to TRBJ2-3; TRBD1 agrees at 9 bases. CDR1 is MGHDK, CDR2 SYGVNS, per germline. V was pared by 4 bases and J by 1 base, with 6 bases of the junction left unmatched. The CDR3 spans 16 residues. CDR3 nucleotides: TGTGCCAGCAGTGCTATACAGGGGGCCCGCACAGATACGCAGTATTTT. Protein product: CASSAIQGARTDTQYF.

CDR3 in DNA: TGTGCCAGCAGCCAAGAATTCGGGACCTCGTCCGACGAGCAGTACTTC. Translating it yields CASSQEFGTSSDEQYF. The chain joins TRBV25-1 to TRBJ2-7, with D perhaps given as TRBD1 or TRBD2 (5 bases each). Deletions cut 6 bases from V and 5 bases from J, with 23 bases between. The V gene's germline CDR1 is MGHDK and CDR2 SYGVNS. The CDR3 has 16 residues.

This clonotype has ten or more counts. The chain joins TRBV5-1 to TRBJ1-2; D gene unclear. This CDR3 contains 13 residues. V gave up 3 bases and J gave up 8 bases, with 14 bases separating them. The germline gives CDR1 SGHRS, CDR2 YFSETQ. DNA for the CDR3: TGCGCCAGCAGCTCCGAATATGCTGGAGGCTACACCTTC. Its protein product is CASSSEYAGGYTF.

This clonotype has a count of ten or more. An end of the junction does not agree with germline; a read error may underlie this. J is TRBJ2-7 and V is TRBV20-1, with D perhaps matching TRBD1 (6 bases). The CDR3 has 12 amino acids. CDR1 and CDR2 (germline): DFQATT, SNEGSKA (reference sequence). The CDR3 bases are TGCAGTGCTAGAGATTTGACAGGCGGCGGGCACTTC. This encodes CSARDLTGGGHF.

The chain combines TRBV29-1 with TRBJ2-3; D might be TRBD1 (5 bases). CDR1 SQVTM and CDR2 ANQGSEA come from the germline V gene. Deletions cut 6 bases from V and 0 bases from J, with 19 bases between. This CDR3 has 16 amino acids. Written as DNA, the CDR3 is TGCAGCGTAGAGGCTCCAACGACAGCTAGCACAGATACGCAGTATTTT. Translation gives CSVEAPTTASTDTQYF.

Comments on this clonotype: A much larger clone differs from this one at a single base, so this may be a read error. The CDR3 DNA sequence: TGTGCTAGTACTGGGCGGACTAGCAAACTGTTCTTC. Translation: CASTGRTSKLFF. The chain carries TRBV12-5 and TRBJ2-1; 8 bases match TRBD2. Per germline, CDR1 LGHNT and CDR2 FRNRAP. The CDR3 contains 12 residues. The ends lost 8 bases at V and 15 bases at J; junction bases unmatched: 12.

CDR3 DNA: TGCAGTGCTAGAGATAGGCTAGCGCGCGAGACCCAGTACTTC. Protein product: CSARDRLARETQYF. V usage is TRBV20-1 and J usage is TRBJ2-5, with D perhaps TRBD2 (6 bases). The CDR3 runs to 14 residues. Trimming cost V 0 bases and J 5 bases, with 13 bases left between them. CDR1 and CDR2 from the germline V gene are DFQATT and SNEGSKA (reference sequence).

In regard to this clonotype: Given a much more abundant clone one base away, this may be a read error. The DNA for the CDR3 is TGTGCCAGCGGCACCCGACAGGGGAGTAACTATGGCTACACCTTC. Translation: CASGTRQGSNYGYTF. The gene calls are TRBV11-2 and TRBJ1-2; TRBD1 matches at 8 bases. V lost 8 bases to trimming and J lost 1 base; unmatched junction nucleotides: 9. The CDR3 length is 15 residues. Germline CDR1 and CDR2: SGHAT and FQNNGV.

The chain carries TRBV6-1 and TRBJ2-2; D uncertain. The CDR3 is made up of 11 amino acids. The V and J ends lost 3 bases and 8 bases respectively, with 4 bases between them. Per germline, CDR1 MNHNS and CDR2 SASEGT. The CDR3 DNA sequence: TGTGCCAGCAGTGAGCGAGGGGAGCTGTTTTTT. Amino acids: CASSERGELFF.

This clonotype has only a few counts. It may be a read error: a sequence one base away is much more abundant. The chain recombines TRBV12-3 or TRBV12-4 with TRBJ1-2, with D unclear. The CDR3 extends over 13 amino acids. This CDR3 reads CASSLSRNCGYTF. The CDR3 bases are TGTGCCAGCAGTTTGTCAAGAAACTGTGGCTACACCTTC.

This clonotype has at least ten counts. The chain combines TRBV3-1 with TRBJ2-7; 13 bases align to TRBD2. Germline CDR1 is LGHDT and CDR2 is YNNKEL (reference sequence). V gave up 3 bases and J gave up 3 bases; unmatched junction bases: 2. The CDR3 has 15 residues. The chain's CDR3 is CASSQTSGGFYEQYF. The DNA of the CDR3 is TGTGCCAGCAGCCAGACTAGCGGGGGGTTCTACGAGCAGTACTTC.

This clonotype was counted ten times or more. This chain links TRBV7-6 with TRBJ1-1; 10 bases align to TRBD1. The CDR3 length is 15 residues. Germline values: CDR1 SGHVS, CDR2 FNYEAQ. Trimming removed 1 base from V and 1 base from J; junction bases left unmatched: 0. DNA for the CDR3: TGTGCCAGCAGCTTAGGGGACAGGGGGAACACTGAAGCTTTCTTT. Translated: CASSLGDRGNTEAFF.

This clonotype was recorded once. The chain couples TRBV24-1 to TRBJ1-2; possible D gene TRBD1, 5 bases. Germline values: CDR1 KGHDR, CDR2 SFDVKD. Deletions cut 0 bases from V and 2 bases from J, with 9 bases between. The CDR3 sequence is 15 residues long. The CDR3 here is CATSDLQGLNYGYTF. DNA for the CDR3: TGTGCCACCAGTGATTTGCAGGGACTGAACTATGGCTACACCTTC.

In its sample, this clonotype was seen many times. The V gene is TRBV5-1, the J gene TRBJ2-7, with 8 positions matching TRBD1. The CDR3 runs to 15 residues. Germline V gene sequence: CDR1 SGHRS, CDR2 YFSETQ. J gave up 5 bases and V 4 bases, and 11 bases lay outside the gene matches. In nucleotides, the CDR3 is TGCGCCAGCAGCACGGACAGGGTGAGAACCGACGAGCAGTACTTC. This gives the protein CASSTDRVRTDEQYF. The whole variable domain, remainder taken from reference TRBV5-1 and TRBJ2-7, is KAGVTQTPRYLIKTRGQQVTLSCSPISGHRSVSWYQQTPGQGLQFLFEYFSETQRNKGNFPGRFSGRQFSNSRSEMNVSTLELGDSALYLCASSTDRVRTDEQYFGPGTRLTVT.

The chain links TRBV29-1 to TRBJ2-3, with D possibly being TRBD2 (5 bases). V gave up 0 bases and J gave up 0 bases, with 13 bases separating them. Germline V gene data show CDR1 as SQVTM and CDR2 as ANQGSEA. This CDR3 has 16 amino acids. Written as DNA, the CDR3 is TGCAGCGTTGAAGATAGGATAGCGCGTAGCACAGATACGCAGTATTTT. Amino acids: CSVEDRIARSTDTQYF.

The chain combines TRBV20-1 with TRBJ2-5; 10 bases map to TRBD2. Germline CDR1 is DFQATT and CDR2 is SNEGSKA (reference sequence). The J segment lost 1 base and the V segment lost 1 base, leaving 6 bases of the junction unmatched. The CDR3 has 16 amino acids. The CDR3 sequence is CSARGLAGARQETQYF. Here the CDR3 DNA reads TGCAGTGCTAGAGGACTAGCGGGCGCGCGCCAAGAGACCCAGTACTTC.

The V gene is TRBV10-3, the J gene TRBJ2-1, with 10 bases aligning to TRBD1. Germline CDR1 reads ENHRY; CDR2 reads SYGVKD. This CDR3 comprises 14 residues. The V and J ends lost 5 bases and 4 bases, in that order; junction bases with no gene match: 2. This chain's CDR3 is CAISRQGAYNEQFF. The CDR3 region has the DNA TGTGCCATCAGTAGACAGGGGGCATACAATGAGCAGTTCTTC.

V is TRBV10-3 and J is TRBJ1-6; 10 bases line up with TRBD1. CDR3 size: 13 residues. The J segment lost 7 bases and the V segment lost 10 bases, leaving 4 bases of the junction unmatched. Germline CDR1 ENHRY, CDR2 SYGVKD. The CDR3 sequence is CATRTGGNSPLHF. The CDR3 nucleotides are TGTGCCACGAGGACAGGGGGAAATTCACCCCTCCACTTT.

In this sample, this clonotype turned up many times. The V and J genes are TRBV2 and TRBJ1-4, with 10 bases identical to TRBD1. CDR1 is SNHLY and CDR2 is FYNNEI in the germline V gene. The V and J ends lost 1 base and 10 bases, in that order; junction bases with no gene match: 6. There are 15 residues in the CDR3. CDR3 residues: CASSEGDRGSGKLFF. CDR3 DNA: TGTGCCAGCAGTGAAGGGGACAGGGGCTCGGGAAAACTGTTTTTT.

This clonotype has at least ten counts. CDR3 bases: TGTGCCAGCAGCTTAGATCTAGACACTGAAGCTTTCTTT. It yields the protein CASSLDLDTEAFF. The V gene is TRBV11-2, the J gene TRBJ1-1; D is undetermined. Trimming took 0 bases from V and 3 from J, leaving 5 bases between them. CDR3 length: 13 residues. CDR1 SGHAT and CDR2 FQNNGV come from the germline V gene.

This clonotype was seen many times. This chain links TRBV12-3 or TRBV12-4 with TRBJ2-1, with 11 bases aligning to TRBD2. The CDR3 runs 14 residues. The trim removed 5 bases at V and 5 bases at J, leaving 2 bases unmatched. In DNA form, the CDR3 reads TGTGCCAGCAGTCTGACTAGCGGGAACAATGAGCAGTTCTTC. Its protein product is CASSLTSGNNEQFF.

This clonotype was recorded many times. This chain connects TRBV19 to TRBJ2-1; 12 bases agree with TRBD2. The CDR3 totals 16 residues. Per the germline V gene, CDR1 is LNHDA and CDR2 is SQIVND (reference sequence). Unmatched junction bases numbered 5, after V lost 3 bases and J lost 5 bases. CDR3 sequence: CASSILLAGGNNEQFF. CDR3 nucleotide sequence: TGTGCCAGTAGTATCCTACTAGCGGGGGGTAACAATGAGCAGTTCTTC. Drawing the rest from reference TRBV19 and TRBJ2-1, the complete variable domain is DGGITQSPKYLFRKEGQNVTLSCEQNLNHDAMYWYRQDPGQGLRLIYYSQIVNDFQKGDIAEGYSVSREKKESFPLTVTSAQKNPTAFYLCASSILLAGGNNEQFFGPGTRLTVL.

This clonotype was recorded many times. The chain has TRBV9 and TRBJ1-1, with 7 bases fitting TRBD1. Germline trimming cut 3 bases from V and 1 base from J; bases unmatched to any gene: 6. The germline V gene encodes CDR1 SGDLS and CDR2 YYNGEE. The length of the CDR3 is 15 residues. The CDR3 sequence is CASSERGTANTEAFF. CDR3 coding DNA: TGTGCCAGCAGCGAACGGGGGACAGCGAACACTGAAGCTTTCTTT.

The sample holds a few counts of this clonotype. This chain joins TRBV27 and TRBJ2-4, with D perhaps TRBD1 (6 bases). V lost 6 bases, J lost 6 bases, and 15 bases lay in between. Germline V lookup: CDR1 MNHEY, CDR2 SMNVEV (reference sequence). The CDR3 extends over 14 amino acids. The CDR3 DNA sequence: TGTGCCAGCAGCCCAACAGGGTTTGGAAACATTCAGTACTTC. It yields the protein CASSPTGFGNIQYF.

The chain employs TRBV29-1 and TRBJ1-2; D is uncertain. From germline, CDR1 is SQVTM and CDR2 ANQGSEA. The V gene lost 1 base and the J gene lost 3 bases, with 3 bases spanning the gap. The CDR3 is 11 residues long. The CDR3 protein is CSVEVYYGYTF. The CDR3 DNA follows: TGCAGCGTTGAAGTCTACTATGGCTACACCTTC.

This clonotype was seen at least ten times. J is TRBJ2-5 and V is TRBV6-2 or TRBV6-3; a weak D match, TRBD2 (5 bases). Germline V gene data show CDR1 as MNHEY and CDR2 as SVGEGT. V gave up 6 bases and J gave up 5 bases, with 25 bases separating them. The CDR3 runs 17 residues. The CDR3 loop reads CASRGMGARLSRETQYF. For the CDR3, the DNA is TGTGCCAGCAGGGGGATGGGAGCCCGGCTTTCCAGGGAGACCCAGTACTTC.

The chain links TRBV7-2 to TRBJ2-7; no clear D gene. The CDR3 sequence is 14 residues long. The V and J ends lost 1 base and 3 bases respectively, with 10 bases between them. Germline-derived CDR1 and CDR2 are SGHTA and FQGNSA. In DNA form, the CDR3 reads TGTGCCAGCAGCTTAGATGGACCTGACTACGAGCAGTACTTC. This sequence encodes CASSLDGPDYEQYF.

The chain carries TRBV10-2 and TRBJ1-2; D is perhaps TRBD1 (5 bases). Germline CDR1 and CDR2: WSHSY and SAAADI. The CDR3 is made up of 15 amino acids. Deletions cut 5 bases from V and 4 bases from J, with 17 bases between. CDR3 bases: TGCGCCAGCAGTTACTCCGGGGCCCGGGGCTATGGCTACACCTTC. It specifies CASSYSGARGYGYTF.

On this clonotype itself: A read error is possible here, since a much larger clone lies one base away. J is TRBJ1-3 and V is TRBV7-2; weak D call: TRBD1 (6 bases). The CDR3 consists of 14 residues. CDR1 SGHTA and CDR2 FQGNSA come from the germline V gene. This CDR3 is CASSPQGFGYTIYF. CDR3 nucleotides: TGTGCCAGCAGCCCCCAGGGGTTTGGATACACCATATATTTT.

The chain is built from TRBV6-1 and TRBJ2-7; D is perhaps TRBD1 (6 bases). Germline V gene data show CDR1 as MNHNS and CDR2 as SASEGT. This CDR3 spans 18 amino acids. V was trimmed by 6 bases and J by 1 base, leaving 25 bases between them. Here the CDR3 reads CASRPGPVSGRGSYEQYV. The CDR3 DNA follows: TGTGCCAGCAGGCCGGGACCCGTGAGCGGAAGGGGGTCCTACGAGCAGTACGTC.

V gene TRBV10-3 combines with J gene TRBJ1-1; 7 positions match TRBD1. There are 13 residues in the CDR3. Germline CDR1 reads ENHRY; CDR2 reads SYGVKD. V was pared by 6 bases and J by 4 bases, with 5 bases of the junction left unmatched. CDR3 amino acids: CAIRDPGGTEAFF. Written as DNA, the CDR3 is TGTGCCATCAGAGACCCAGGGGGCACTGAAGCTTTCTTT.